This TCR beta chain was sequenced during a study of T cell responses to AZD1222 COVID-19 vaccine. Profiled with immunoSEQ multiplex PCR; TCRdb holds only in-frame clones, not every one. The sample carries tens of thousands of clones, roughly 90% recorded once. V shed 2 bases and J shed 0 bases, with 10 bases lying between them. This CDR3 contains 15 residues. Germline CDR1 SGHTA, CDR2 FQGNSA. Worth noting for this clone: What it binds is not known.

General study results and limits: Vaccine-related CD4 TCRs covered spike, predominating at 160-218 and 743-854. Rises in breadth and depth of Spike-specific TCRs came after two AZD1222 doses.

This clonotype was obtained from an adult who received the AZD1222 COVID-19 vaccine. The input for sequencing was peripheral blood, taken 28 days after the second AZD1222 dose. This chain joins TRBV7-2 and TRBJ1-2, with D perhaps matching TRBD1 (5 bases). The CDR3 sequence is CASSLPGVANYGYTF. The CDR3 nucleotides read TGTGCCAGCAGCTTACCGGGGGTTGCTAACTATGGCTACACCTTC.